A few counts support the clone carrying this T cell receptor (beta chain). This table comes from immunoSEQ multiplex PCR, and its TCRdb copy is limited to in-frame clones, with some not included. The table includes about 83,000 clones, approximately 85% detected once. The sample comes from a study of T cell responses to AZD1222 COVID-19 vaccine. Germline V gene data show CDR1 as SGHTA and CDR2 as FQGNSA. CDR3 length equals 14 residues. The ends were cut back, 3 bases at V and 2 bases at J, with 11 bases in the middle. This chain uses TRBV7-2 with TRBJ2-7, with D maybe TRBD1 (6 bases). The sequencing here drew on peripheral blood, taken on day 0 of AZD1222 vaccination. This receptor was identified in an adult in good health. This CDR3 is CASSFYRVAYEQYF. CDR3 nucleotide sequence: TGTGCCAGCAGCTTCTACAGGGTTGCCTACGAGCAGTACTTC.